The entry below describes one T cell receptor (beta chain). The target antigen is unknown. The data were taken from a study of CD4 T cells in relation to SARS-CoV-2 and coronaviruses. Assay used: immunoSEQ multiplex PCR; TCRdb lists only in-frame clones, some missing. Of under 13,000 clones listed, around 80% are singletons. The unexposed donors gave CD4+ T cells in about 2011-2019, prior to COVID-19. After more than eight days of culture, CD4+ T cells were isolated. The source of this sequence is a human donor in good health. Sequencing input: CD4+ T cells from PBMCs, cultured in vitro.

The CDR3 DNA follows: TGTGCCAGCAGCCAAGGACTAGCCACAGATACGCAGTATTTT. As protein: CASSQGLATDTQYF. The V call is TRBV3-1 (or the pseudogene TRBV3-2), the J call TRBJ2-3; 7 bases fit TRBD2. V lost 1 base to trimming and J lost 2 bases; unmatched junction nucleotides: 0. The length of the CDR3 is 14 residues. Per the germline V gene, CDR1 is LGHDT and CDR2 is YNNKEL (reference sequence).